The T cell receptor beta chain described here comes from a study of T cells in Graves' hyperthyroidism and ophthalmopathy. This clonotype has a handful of counts. Authors of the study amplified TCR beta CDR3 regions from RNA transcripts. In the first-round RT-PCR of the TCR CDR3, the HTBI primer set was used. MiXCR, applied by TCRdb to the multiplex PCR reads, yields one record per CDR3 protein. The sample gives 550,000 to 700,000 distinct CDR3 sequences, about 45% of which show up once; roughly 19% is in the top ten. The germline CDR1 and CDR2 sequences are SGHAT and FQNNGV. Germline trimming cut 9 bases from V and 5 bases from J; bases unmatched to any gene: 13. The CDR3 loop spans 16 amino acids.

The sequence derives from an adult woman with Graves' disease, either hyperthyroidism or ophthalmopathy (not recorded which). Sequenced: peripheral blood or thyroid tissue (not recorded which). V gene TRBV11-2 combines with J gene TRBJ2-2; 9 bases map to TRBD1. The DNA of the CDR3 is TGTGCCAGTACCACGGGACAGGGCGTCGGTACCGGGGAGCTGTTTTTT. Amino acid sequence: CASTTGQGVGTGELFF.